The 32 T cell receptor beta chains reported below all come from one sample, sequenced in a study of CD8 T cells in ankylosing spondylitis. Their recognized antigens are unknown. General study results and limits: Characteristic, it appeared, of ankylosing spondylitis blood was a TCR beta motif of seven or eight highly homologous variants.

TCRdb called the 5' RACE reads again in MiXCR, with one record for every CDR3 protein. The sample lists around 440,000 distinct CDR3 sequences, over 15% seen once, with 0.95% to 1.1% in the top ten. The source material was blood, either unsorted or a sorted T cell fraction (not recorded which). These receptors came from a male donor with ankylosing spondylitis.

In its sample, this clonotype was seen many times. The CDR3 sequence: CASSLAQRGIEQFF. The CDR3 coding sequence is TGCGCCAGCAGCTTGGCCCAGCGGGGTATTGAGCAGTTCTTC. The chain combines TRBV5-1 with TRBJ2-1, with 7 nucleotides matching TRBD2. V lost 0 bases to trimming and J lost 9 bases; unmatched junction nucleotides: 6. The CDR3 totals 14 residues. The V gene's germline CDR1 is SGHRS and CDR2 YFSETQ.

This clonotype was recorded many times. In DNA form, the CDR3 reads TGTGCCAGCAGCCAGTTAGGACGAGGGACGACAGATACGCAGTATTTT. Translation: CASSQLGRGTTDTQYF. J is TRBJ2-3 and V is TRBV4-2; tentatively, D is TRBD1 or TRBD2 (5 bases each). V dropped 3 bases and J dropped 3 bases, with 16 bases sitting between them. Germline values: CDR1 LGHNA, CDR2 YNFKEQ. The CDR3 runs 16 residues.

The chain employs TRBV20-1 and TRBJ1-1; tentatively, D is TRBD1 (6 bases). Looked up from germline, CDR1 is DFQATT and CDR2 is SNEGSKA (reference sequence). The CDR3 runs to 15 residues. V lost 1 base and J lost 3, with 15 bases in between. The CDR3 DNA sequence: TGCAGTGCTAGAGTGGGGACACCCGGGCACACTGAAGCTTTCTTT. Translation: CSARVGTPGHTEAFF.

This clonotype has a count of ten or more. This chain connects TRBV5-1 to TRBJ2-1; either TRBD1 or TRBD2 may fit D (5 bases each). The CDR3 consists of 17 residues. Trimming left V 4 bases short and J 1 base short, with 18 bases between. Germline assignment: CDR1 SGHRS and CDR2 YFSETQ. The CDR3 DNA is TGCGCCAGCAGCCCCCTTGGGGGAATGGGATCCTACAATGAGCAGTTCTTC. This gives the protein CASSPLGGMGSYNEQFF.

This clonotype was counted only a few times. The chain uses TRBV12-3 or TRBV12-4 and TRBJ2-1; tentatively, D is TRBD1 or TRBD2 (5 bases each). The length of the CDR3 is 14 residues. V was shortened by 6 bases and J by 5 bases, with 14 bases between the two germline ends. This CDR3 reads CASSPRGPNNEQFF. CDR3 in DNA: TGTGCCAGCAGCCCGAGGGGTCCCAACAATGAGCAGTTCTTC.

This clonotype showed up just a few times. CDR3 loop: CSAKGSGGADGELFF. In DNA form, the CDR3 reads TGCAGTGCTAAGGGTAGCGGGGGGGCGGACGGGGAGCTGTTTTTT. The rearrangement uses TRBV20-1 and TRBJ2-2; TRBD2 matches 11 bases. V lost 4 bases, J lost 7 bases, and 8 bases stayed unmatched. The CDR3 extends over 15 amino acids. Germline CDR1 is DFQATT and CDR2 is SNEGSKA (reference sequence).

This clonotype turned up a few times. V usage is TRBV20-1 and J usage is TRBJ2-6; D may correspond to TRBD1 or TRBD2 (5 bases each). The CDR3 sequence is 13 residues long. Between the trimmed V and J ends, which lost 6 bases and 4 bases, there was a span of 10 bases. The germline V gene encodes CDR1 DFQATT and CDR2 SNEGSKA (reference sequence). CDR3 protein: CSAVWGGANVLTF. The CDR3 DNA is TGCAGTGCGGTCTGGGGGGGGGCCAACGTCCTGACTTTC.

CDR3 nucleotide sequence: TGTGCCAGCAGCTCCTCATTGGCCGAGCAGTACTTC. This codes for CASSSSLAEQYF. V and J are TRBV7-2 and TRBJ2-7; no clear D. From germline, CDR1 is SGHTA and CDR2 FQGNSA. CDR3 size: 12 residues. The ends were cut back, 4 bases at V and 6 bases at J, with 10 bases in the middle.

In this sample, this clonotype turned up a few times. J is TRBJ1-6 and V is TRBV6-1; a possible D gene is TRBD1 (5 bases). Germline V gene sequence: CDR1 MNHNS, CDR2 SASEGT. CDR3 length: 15 amino acids. Trimming stripped 7 bases from V and 10 bases from J, with 20 bases between. The CDR3 is CASTPLGLGESPLHF. The CDR3 DNA reads TGTGCCAGCACCCCGTTGGGCCTGGGGGAATCACCCCTCCACTTT.

This clonotype appeared a few times. The rearrangement links TRBV30 to TRBJ1-5; D is possibly TRBD1 (6 bases). The CDR3 is made up of 13 amino acids. Germline V gene lookup returns CDR1 GTSNPN and CDR2 SVGIG (reference sequence). V shed 4 bases and J shed 1 base, with 8 bases lying between them. CDR3 in amino acids: CAWTDRSNQPQHF. Written as DNA, the CDR3 is TGTGCCTGGACCGACAGGAGCAATCAGCCCCAGCATTTT.

This clonotype was found a few times. V usage is TRBV25-1 and J usage is TRBJ1-1; possibly TRBD1 for D (5 bases). Germline V gene data show CDR1 as MGHDK and CDR2 as SYGVNS. Trimming removed 7 bases at V and 9 bases at J, with 18 bases between. The CDR3 is made up of 13 amino acids. The CDR3 nucleotides are TGTGCCAGCACCGCCCCTGGTAGGGGCCAAGCTTTCTTT. It specifies CASTAPGRGQAFF.

This clonotype was counted between two and nine times. The chain couples TRBV28 to TRBJ2-5; D is ambiguous. V dropped 3 bases and J dropped 5 bases, with 10 bases sitting between them. Germline V gene sequence: CDR1 MDHEN, CDR2 SYDVKM. The CDR3 is 13 amino acids. The CDR3 reads CASSFPPLETQYF. As DNA, the CDR3 is TGTGCCAGCAGTTTTCCCCCTTTGGAGACCCAGTACTTC.

The sample holds many counts of this clonotype. The V and J genes are TRBV12-3 or TRBV12-4 and TRBJ2-1, with 10 bases matching TRBD2. V was pared by 3 bases and J by 5 bases, with 7 bases of the junction left unmatched. CDR3 length: 16 amino acids. CDR3 DNA sequence: TGTGCCAGCAGTTTTTGGGCTAGCGGGAGTCACAATGAGCAGTTCTTC. Its protein is CASSFWASGSHNEQFF.

V is TRBV2 and J is TRBJ1-1, with D tentatively TRBD1 (6 bases). Trimming left V 4 bases short and J 8 bases short, with 17 bases between. CDR3 length: 14 residues. CDR1 is SNHLY, CDR2 FYNNEI, per germline. In DNA, the CDR3 is TGTGCCAGCAGTGTTTACACGGGACACTTCGAAGCTTTCTTT. This gives the protein CASSVYTGHFEAFF.

The chain joins TRBV20-1 to TRBJ2-3, with unresolved D. The length of the CDR3 is 14 residues. Trimming cost V 1 base and J 0 bases, with 8 bases left between them. CDR1 and CDR2 (germline): DFQATT, SNEGSKA (reference sequence). CDR3 residues: CSARVDTSTDTQYF. CDR3 nucleotide sequence: TGCAGTGCTAGAGTCGACACTAGCACAGATACGCAGTATTTT.

This clonotype has just a few counts. The chain is built from TRBV6-2 or TRBV6-3 and TRBJ2-2; D is undetermined. The CDR3 totals 14 residues. V lost 2 bases, J lost 5 bases, and 9 bases lay in between. Germline CDR1 MNHEY, CDR2 SVGEGT. The CDR3 here is CASSYPRSTGELFF. The CDR3 nucleotides are TGTGCCAGCAGTTACCCCCGAAGTACCGGGGAGCTGTTTTTT.

The chain combines TRBV7-8 with TRBJ2-3; 10 nucleotides agree with TRBD2. The V gene's germline CDR1 is SGHVS and CDR2 FQNEAQ. The CDR3 length is 17 residues. J was trimmed by 1 base and V by 2 bases; bases with no gene match: 6. Written as DNA, the CDR3 is TGTGCCAGCAGCTTACGGGCGCTAGCGGGGGGCACAGATACGCAGTATTTT. This gives the protein CASSLRALAGGTDTQYF.

This clonotype was seen a few times. The V and J genes are TRBV10-3 and TRBJ2-1; no clear D. Germline loops: CDR1 ENHRY, CDR2 SYGVKD. The CDR3 is made up of 16 amino acids. V gave up 0 bases and J gave up 3 bases, with 12 bases separating them. CDR3 in DNA: TGTGCCATCAGTGAGTCGTGGGGATCGCTCTACAATGAGCAGTTCTTC. Protein product: CAISESWGSLYNEQFF.

The chain employs TRBV7-2 and TRBJ2-7; D is uncertain. The CDR3 is made up of 15 amino acids. The V gene lost 1 base and the J gene lost 2 bases, with 12 bases spanning the gap. Per germline, CDR1 SGHTA and CDR2 FQGNSA. In DNA, the CDR3 is TGTGCCAGCAGCTTAGGGCGCCGCTCCACCTACGAGCAGTACTTC. Protein product: CASSLGRRSTYEQYF.

The chain uses TRBV28 and TRBJ2-7; TRBD1 matches 7 bases. The V segment lost 7 bases and the J segment 3 bases; nucleotides outside the gene matches: 9. The CDR3 length is 14 residues. Per germline, CDR1 MDHEN and CDR2 SYDVKM. The CDR3 sequence: CASKGAQPYYEQYF. In nucleotides, the CDR3 is TGTGCCAGCAAGGGGGCACAACCCTACTACGAGCAGTACTTC.

V gene TRBV4-2 combines with J gene TRBJ2-7, with 12 bases matching TRBD1. Per germline, CDR1 LGHNA and CDR2 YNFKEQ. The CDR3 length is 19 residues. With V trimmed by 4 bases and J by 3 bases, 16 bases remained unmatched. CDR3 sequence (DNA): TGTGCCAGCAGCCCCTATAAGGGACAGGGGGCCTTATCTAGCTACGAGCAGTACTTC. Translated: CASSPYKGQGALSSYEQYF.

The gene calls are TRBV7-2 and TRBJ2-2; no reliable D call. The germline gives CDR1 SGHTA, CDR2 FQGNSA. The CDR3 length is 14 residues. Trimming cost V 8 bases and J 0 bases, with 10 bases left between them. The CDR3 DNA reads as TGTGCCAGCCAAAGACAACCGAACACCGGGGAGCTGTTTTTT. Translated: CASQRQPNTGELFF.

A few counts support this clonotype. The chain links TRBV20-1 to TRBJ2-1, with TRBD2 identical over 8 bases. Germline V gene sequence: CDR1 DFQATT, CDR2 SNEGSKA (reference sequence). The CDR3 runs 15 residues. V gave up 3 bases and J gave up 0 bases; unmatched junction bases: 4. The CDR3 sequence: CSASNGRGSYNEQFF. The CDR3 DNA is TGCAGTGCTAGTAACGGGAGGGGCTCCTACAATGAGCAGTTCTTC.

In this sample, this clonotype turned up many times. This rearrangement joins TRBV3-1 to TRBJ2-1; 7 bases align to TRBD2. The CDR3 totals 19 residues. Germline V CDR1 and CDR2: LGHDT, YNNKEL (reference sequence). Losses at the gene ends were 1 base for V and 3 bases for J; bases not matched to a gene: 15. CDR3 region: CASSQGGRRTSGFYNEQFF. The CDR3 region has the DNA TGTGCCAGCAGCCAAGGGGGACGTAGGACTAGTGGATTCTACAATGAGCAGTTCTTC.

This clonotype was counted many times. The J gene is TRBJ1-5, the V gene TRBV12-3 or TRBV12-4, with TRBD1 matching 9 bases. CDR3 size: 14 residues. The trim removed 8 bases at V and 2 bases at J, leaving 4 bases unmatched. CDR3 amino acids: CASLRTGGNQPQHF. CDR3 nucleotides: TGTGCCAGCCTAAGGACAGGGGGCAATCAGCCCCAGCATTTT.

This clonotype turned up a few times. This sequence joins TRBV4-1 and TRBJ2-1, with TRBD2 matching 9 bases. The germline CDR1 and CDR2 sequences are MGHRA and YSYEKL. CDR3 length equals 17 residues. V lost 0 bases and J lost 5; bases outside the gene matches: 8. DNA of the CDR3: TGCGCCAGCAGCCAAGACCCGACTAGCGGCGGGAACAATGAGCAGTTCTTC. Protein sequence: CASSQDPTSGGNNEQFF.

This clonotype was seen ten or more times. The V and J genes are TRBV2 and TRBJ1-5; a possible D gene is TRBD1 (6 bases). The CDR3 consists of 11 residues. Germline V gene lookup returns CDR1 SNHLY and CDR2 FYNNEI. With 4 bases removed from V and 9 bases from J, the gap between germline ends came to 7 bases. This CDR3 is CASSARGPQHF. CDR3 bases: TGTGCCAGCAGTGCCAGGGGGCCCCAGCATTTT.

V and J are TRBV12-3 or TRBV12-4 and TRBJ2-7, with TRBD1 identical over 9 bases. The V segment lost 6 bases and the J segment 9 bases; nucleotides outside the gene matches: 12. The CDR3 consists of 14 residues. In nucleotides, the CDR3 is TGTGCCAGCAGCCCTGGACAGGGGACCTCTGGGCAGTACTTC. Amino acid sequence: CASSPGQGTSGQYF.

This sequence joins TRBV4-3 and TRBJ2-7; possibly TRBD2 for D (5 bases). Per germline, CDR1 LGHNA and CDR2 YSLEER. The CDR3 runs to 14 residues. Trimming pared 0 bases from V and 6 bases from J, leaving 12 bases between. The CDR3 DNA reads TGCGCCAGCAGCCAAGATCTCGGGGAACTCGAGCAGTACTTC. This encodes CASSQDLGELEQYF.

The V call is TRBV28, the J call TRBJ2-3; the match to TRBD1 covers 7 bases. V lost 6 bases and J lost 7; bases outside the gene matches: 13. The CDR3 totals 15 residues. Looked up from germline, CDR1 is MDHEN and CDR2 is SYDVKM. CDR3 sequence reads: CASSKGQLDRNTQYF. CDR3 in DNA: TGTGCCAGCAGCAAGGGACAGCTTGATAGAAATACGCAGTATTTT.

CDR3 nucleotide sequence: TGTGCCAGCTCGCAAGGGGAGGGAGGTGAGCAGTTCTTC. This gives the protein CASSQGEGGEQFF. The chain employs TRBV18 and TRBJ2-1; TRBD2 matches 7 bases. Germline CDR1 and CDR2: KGHSH and LQKENI. V was pared by 6 bases and J by 9 bases, with 8 bases of the junction left unmatched. The CDR3 loop spans 13 amino acids. The whole variable domain, filled in from reference TRBV18 and TRBJ2-1, reads NAGVMQNPRHLVRRRGQEARLRCSPMKGHSHVYWYRQLPEEGLKFMVYLQKENIIDESGMPKERFSAEFPKEGPSILRIQQVVRGDSAAYFCASSQGEGGEQFFGPGTRLTVL.

V and J are TRBV7-8 and TRBJ1-5; D call uncertain. Germline V gene lookup returns CDR1 SGHVS and CDR2 FQNEAQ. The germline V and J ends were trimmed by 5 bases and 0 bases, with 26 bases remaining between them. The CDR3 sequence is 20 residues long. The CDR3 region has the DNA TGTGCCAGCAGCCCGTCGCCGGGATACGACCCCTCTTATAGCAATCAGCCCCAGCATTTT. This gives the protein CASSPSPGYDPSYSNQPQHF.